These T cell receptor beta chains were read from a single sample in a study of PD-L1 blockade in urothelial cancer. TCRdb's table, derived via immunoSEQ multiplex PCR, lists solely in-frame clones and lacks some. The data show 130,000 or so clones, with roughly 83% seen just once and around 3.2% held by the top ten. The sample consisted of PBMCs, taken around atezolizumab (anti-PD-L1) treatment. The source is a man aged 50 to 59 with urothelial cancer. The CDR3 runs from the conserved cysteine through the conserved F or W. Each record gives: D gene, J gene, clone size, V gene, CDR3 protein, CDR3 DNA. A D gene is named only where the DNA matches it firmly. Where a row states a size, it is once, few, many or the class of an expanded clone; other rows omit it.

>TRBD2|TRBJ2-1|few|TRBV5-1
CASSWPVGGRADNEQFF
TGCGCCAGCAGCTGGCCCGTTGGTGGGAGGGCCGACAATGAGCAGTTCTTC
>NA|TRBJ1-1|few|TRBV19
CASSLVGGSVGNTEAFF
TGTGCCAGTAGTCTGGTCGGGGGGTCAGTTGGGAACACTGAAGCTTTCTTT
>NA|TRBJ2-2|NA|TRBV11-2
CASSLGGIATGELFF
TGTGCCAGCAGCTTAGGCGGGATTGCCACCGGGGAGCTGTTTTTT
>TRBD1|TRBJ2-3|NA|TRBV30
CAWATGGYSTDTQYF
TGTGCCTGGGCGACAGGGGGCTATAGCACAGATACGCAGTATTTT
>TRBD1|TRBJ2-5|NA|TRBV4-1
CASSRTGQGRTETQYF
TGCGCCAGCAGCCGAACGGGACAGGGGCGAACAGAGACCCAGTACTTC
>TRBD1|TRBJ2-7|NA|TRBV7-3
CASSSRQGLSYEQYF
TGTGCCAGCAGCTCAAGACAGGGCCTCTCCTACGAGCAGTACTTC
>TRBD1|TRBJ1-6|few|TRBV19
CASSGQGENSPLHF
TGTGCCAGTAGTGGACAGGGCGAAAATTCACCCCTCCACTTT
>NA|TRBJ2-7|NA|TRBV14
CASSQLSGQMYEQYF
TGTGCCAGCAGCCAACTCTCAGGACAGATGTACGAGCAGTACTTC
>TRBD1|TRBJ1-1|NA|TRBV9
CASSETGVGTEAFF
TGTGCCAGCAGCGAAACAGGGGTGGGAACTGAAGCTTTCTTT
>TRBD2|TRBJ2-7|NA|TRBV5-4
CASSPSGSSYEQYF
TGTGCCAGCAGTCCTAGCGGGAGCTCCTACGAGCAGTACTTC
>NA|TRBJ1-1|NA|TRBV10-3
CAISGQSPAEAFF
TGTGCCATCTCAGGACAGTCCCCTGCTGAAGCTTTCTTT
>NA|TRBJ1-1|NA|TRBV21-1
CASSRGTGCDAFF
TGTGCCAGCAGCAGAGGGACAGGGTGTGACGCTTTCTTT
>TRBD2|TRBJ2-7|NA|TRBV5-1
CASSFRVPAGLEYEQYF
TGCGCCAGCAGCTTCAGGGTGCCAGCGGGACTTGAATACGAGCAGTACTTC
>TRBD1|TRBJ2-3|NA|TRBV27
CASSSLQGSVTQYF
TGTGCCAGCAGTTCTTTACAGGGGTCTGTTACGCAGTATTTT
>TRBD2|TRBJ2-3|NA|TRBV27
CATTPSGRFIDTQYF
TGTGCCACCACTCCAAGCGGGAGATTCATAGATACGCAGTATTTT
>NA|TRBJ1-6|NA|TRBV6-1
CASRGGPENSPLHF
TGTGCCAGCAGGGGGGGACCCGAAAATTCACCCCTCCACTTT
>NA|TRBJ1-5|NA|TRBV6-5
CASSYGGLSSQPQHF
TGTGCCAGCAGTTATGGAGGGTTATCGTCACAGCCCCAGCATTTT
>TRBD2|TRBJ2-4|once|TRBV19
CASTQDGGATRSSKNIQYF
TGTGCCAGTACCCAAGACGGGGGGGCAACTAGAAGCAGCAAAAACATTCAGTACTTC
>TRBD1|TRBJ1-1|NA|TRBV28
CASSLWGTGARGEAFF
TGTGCCAGCAGTTTATGGGGGACAGGGGCTCGGGGTGAAGCTTTCTTT
>NA|TRBJ1-1|NA|TRBV28
CASSLRWGTMNTEAFF
TGTGCCAGCAGTCTCCGTTGGGGGACAATGAACACTGAAGCTTTCTTT
>NA|TRBJ2-3|NA|TRBV5-5
CASSSGTSTDTQYF
TGTGCCAGCAGCTCGGGGACTAGCACAGATACGCAGTATTTT
>TRBD1|TRBJ2-2|NA|TRBV5-6
CASSRTGASGELFF
TGTGCCAGCAGCCGGACAGGCGCGTCCGGGGAGCTGTTTTTT
>NA|TRBJ2-1|once|TRBV11-3
CASSQMRFNEQFF
TGTGCCAGCAGCCAGATGCGGTTCAATGAGCAGTTCTTC
>TRBD2|TRBJ2-7|NA|TRBV5-4
CASSLSGGRAMYEQYF
TGTGCCAGCAGCTTGTCCGGCGGGAGGGCGATGTACGAGCAGTACTTC
>TRBD1|TRBJ1-5|few|TRBV6-1
CASSEALRQGGRNQPQHF
TGTGCCAGCAGTGAAGCGCTTCGCCAAGGGGGCCGCAATCAGCCCCAGCATTTT
>NA|TRBJ2-1|NA|TRBV29-1
CSVEDIRDEQFF
TGCAGCGTTGAAGATATACGGGATGAGCAGTTCTTC
>NA|TRBJ1-3|NA|TRBV6-1
CASSEASGVTGNTIYF
TGTGCCAGCAGTGAAGCGTCAGGGGTAACTGGAAACACCATATATTTT